This T cell receptor beta chain was retrieved from a study of cytomegalovirus exposure and HLA in healthy donors (dated by TCRdb to the late 2010s). For context, the study as a whole: A later analysis indicated that the 120 validation repertoires were generated on the platform also employed for the approximately 690 repertoires of the first cohort. The study aimed to test whether cataloging public T cell receptors could reveal signatures of past pathogen exposure. Besides the first cohort of around 700 subjects, a separate validation cohort made up of 120 different subjects was used. To predict cytomegalovirus infection status, the study brought together high-throughput TCR immunosequencing, statistical association of individual TCRs with disease status, and machine learning.

Results the study describes overall, beyond this receptor: In both the original and validation cohorts, the classifier was reported to diagnose cytomegalovirus status with high specificity and sensitivity. A total of around 150 TCR beta chains were listed by the study as associated with cytomegalovirus. A later analysis found that TCRs clustered in the first cohort also tended to co-occur in the 120 or so validation repertoires, with approximately 94% of cluster scores above 0. In vitro tests confirmed that a few of the cytomegalovirus-associated TCR beta chains recognize cytomegalovirus antigens. According to the authors, the approach could potentially be generalized to other disease states and immunological phenotypes. A later analysis had no HLA typing for the validation cohort, so co-occurrence there was scored across all 120 or so repertoires. Across donors, most TCR sequences were observed very rarely, whereas some public TCRs were present in many individuals.

Library method: the immunoSEQ multiplex PCR assay. The authors' pipeline ran thus. A statistical classification framework was built for diagnosing cytomegalovirus status from the catalog of TCR beta chain sequences. What TCRdb holds here is the immuneACCESS table cut down to in-frame rearrangements. Part of the clones is not present; checked against another copy, under half of the missing clones reflect an unresolved V gene, and the others are unexplained. From that table come the V and J calls and clone size; the DNA was used to work out D and trimming. The sample yields some 320,000 clones; roughly 87% were counted once. The ten largest make up 1% to 1.5% of the sample. The CDR3 starts with the cysteine, ends with the phenylalanine, and has 12 residues. Of all the DNA, just the CDR3 is kept, 36 bases in frame from base 1. V loses 2 bases, J loses 6 bases, and the germline ends lie 9 bases apart. Taken from the germline V gene (reference sequence), the CDR1 and CDR2 loops are GTSNPN and SVGIG.

As concerns this clone: It lacks a known antigen. No base quality values were provided; no much bigger clone lies one nucleotide off.

Separate from the roughly 660-subject first cohort, the validation cohort of about 120 subjects was the group to which the donors belonged. The chain joins TRBV30 to TRBJ2-3, with the D gene uncertain. The TCR was taken from a woman between 25 and 40 years old in good health and CMV-seropositive. The sample was PBMCs. The nucleotide sequence is TGTGCCTGGAGTAAAGTAGGGGATACGCAGTATTTT. Translated, this gives CAWSKVGDTQYF.